What follows are 17 T cell receptor beta chains derived from one specimen sequenced in a study of spatial heterogeneity in lung cancer. TCRdb reprocessed the 5' RACE reads with MiXCR, giving one entry per CDR3 protein. The sample shows fewer than 3,000 distinct CDR3 sequences, over 7.5% of them seen only once. As to time point: sample taken at primary tumor resection. Sequences were derived from normal lung tissue next to the tumor, sampled at surgery. The receptors were sampled from a female donor with early-stage non-small cell lung cancer.

Within the sample, this clonotype is medium-sized. The chain couples TRBV5-6 to TRBJ2-7, with 7 bases fitting TRBD2. CDR3 length: 14 amino acids. The germline V gene encodes CDR1 SGHDT and CDR2 YYEEEE. Germline trimming cut 2 bases from V and 2 bases from J; bases unmatched to any gene: 4. CDR3 amino acids: CASSLRTRAYEQYF. The CDR3 DNA reads as TGTGCCAGCAGCTTAAGGACTAGGGCCTACGAGCAGTACTTC.

Sample share makes this clonotype medium-sized. The chain recombines TRBV27 with TRBJ2-1, with TRBD2 matching 12 bases. Germline V gives CDR1 MNHEY, CDR2 SMNVEV (reference sequence). Germline trimming cut 5 bases from V and 7 bases from J; bases unmatched to any gene: 9. The CDR3 sequence is 16 residues long. CDR3 nucleotides: TGTGCCAGCAGTCTTCTAGCGGGAGGGCTAAGGAATGAGCAGTTCTTC. Protein product: CASSLLAGGLRNEQFF.

By sample fraction, this clonotype is medium-sized (0.01 to 0.1%). The chain couples TRBV3-1 to TRBJ2-3; 7 positions agree with TRBD2. The J segment lost 5 bases and the V segment lost 0 bases, leaving 11 bases of the junction unmatched. From germline, CDR1 is LGHDT and CDR2 YNNKEL (reference sequence). CDR3 length: 17 amino acids. CDR3 sequence reads: CASSQEFSAGALDTQYF. The CDR3 DNA follows: TGTGCCAGCAGCCAAGAGTTTTCGGCGGGAGCATTAGATACGCAGTATTTT.

Within the sample, this clonotype is large. The genes are TRBV7-2 and TRBJ2-1, with 8 bases matching TRBD2. This CDR3 region has 19 residues. Germline CDR1 is SGHTA and CDR2 is FQGNSA. Trimming removed 3 bases from V and 1 base from J; junction bases left unmatched: 14. The CDR3 sequence: CASSFAGDQREYSYNEQFF. CDR3 bases: TGTGCCAGCAGCTTCGCGGGGGATCAGCGGGAGTATTCCTACAATGAGCAGTTCTTC.

This clonotype is classed as medium-sized. This chain connects TRBV27 to TRBJ2-3; D not resolved. The CDR3 runs to 13 residues. The V and J ends lost 6 bases and 4 bases respectively, with 11 bases between them. The germline gives CDR1 MNHEY, CDR2 SMNVEV (reference sequence). This chain's CDR3 is CASSLKRADTQYF. CDR3 in DNA: TGTGCCAGCAGCCTGAAGCGCGCAGATACGCAGTATTTT.

This clonotype ranks as medium-sized. The genes are TRBV4-1 and TRBJ2-2; no clear D gene. Looked up from germline, CDR1 is MGHRA and CDR2 is YSYEKL. CDR3 length equals 17 residues. Trimming removed 0 bases from V and 0 bases from J, with 11 bases in between. Written as DNA, the CDR3 is TGCGCCAGCAGCCAAGAAATACAGTTCGCGAACACCGGGGAGCTGTTTTTT. It yields the protein CASSQEIQFANTGELFF.

By sample share, this clonotype is medium-sized. The chain employs TRBV24-1 and TRBJ2-2; D ambiguous. The CDR3 totals 12 residues. V was shortened by 6 bases and J by 6 bases, with 7 bases between the two germline ends. Germline V gene data show CDR1 as KGHDR and CDR2 as SFDVKD. DNA of the CDR3: TGTGCCACCAGTCCACGAGCCGGGGAGCTGTTTTTT. Its translation: CATSPRAGELFF.

By sample fraction, this clonotype is medium-sized. The chain couples TRBV19 to TRBJ2-7; perhaps TRBD1 as D (6 bases). This CDR3 comprises 14 residues. Germline CDR1 reads LNHDA; CDR2 reads SQIVND (reference sequence). Trimming took off 10 bases at V and 6 bases at J, with 22 bases between the two ends. The CDR3 bases are TGTGCCACCTCGACAGGACTCCCTGGGGGCGAGCAGTACGTC. Translating it yields CATSTGLPGGEQYV.

A remark on this clonotype: A much more abundant neighbour one base away suggests this may be a read error. The genes are TRBV4-3 and TRBJ2-2, with a tentative D call TRBD2 (6 bases). This CDR3 is 16 amino acids long. Germline V gene sequence: CDR1 LGHNA, CDR2 YSLEER. The CDR3 spells CASSQLASANTGEVFF. The CDR3 coding sequence is TGCGCCAGCAGCCAATTAGCGAGCGCGAACACCGGGGAGGTGTTTTTT.

In its sample, this clonotype is medium-sized (0.01 to 0.1%). The chain is built from TRBV18 and TRBJ1-4; D might be TRBD1 (5 bases). CDR1 and CDR2 from the germline V gene are KGHSH and LQKENI. The CDR3 covers 16 residues. Deletions cut 3 bases from V and 7 bases from J, with 18 bases between. The CDR3 region has the DNA TGTGCCAGCTCACCGGATTCAGGGTTGGCTAGTGAAAAACTGTTTTTT. This codes for CASSPDSGLASEKLFF.

In its sample, this clonotype is medium-sized. This chain uses TRBV7-2 with TRBJ2-2, with 8 nucleotides matching TRBD2. Germline CDR1 reads SGHTA; CDR2 reads FQGNSA. The CDR3 loop spans 14 amino acids. V trimming: 5 bases; J trimming: 6 bases; junction bases outside the gene matches: 5. This chain's CDR3 is CASSISAGAGELFF. The CDR3, as DNA: TGTGCCAGCAGCATCTCAGCGGGAGCCGGGGAGCTGTTTTTT.

This clonotype was counted at least ten times. The chain has TRBV10-3 and TRBJ2-3; no firm D call. V was cut by 11 bases and J by 5 bases, with 14 bases left in between. Germline-derived CDR1 and CDR2 are ENHRY and SYGVKD. The CDR3 sequence is 12 residues long. DNA of the CDR3: TGTGCCTCCCGTACCCCGGGAGATACGCAGTATTTT. This translates into CASRTPGDTQYF.

The sample holds many counts of this clonotype. This chain links TRBV13 with TRBJ2-1, with D possibly matching TRBD2 (6 bases). The CDR3 runs 15 residues. Germline values: CDR1 PRHDT, CDR2 FYEKMQ (reference sequence). V gave up 5 bases and J gave up 4 bases, with 15 bases separating them. CDR3 nucleotides: TGTGCCAGCAGCGAAGGGTCAGGGAGGTACAATGAGCAGTTCTTC. This encodes CASSEGSGRYNEQFF. Filled out from reference TRBV13 and TRBJ2-1, the complete variable domain reads AAGVIQSPRHLIKEKRETATLKCYPIPRHDTVYWYQQGPGQDPQFLISFYEKMQSDKGSIPDRFSAQQFSDYHSELNMSSLELGDSALYFCASSEGSGRYNEQFFGPGTRLTVL.

By share, this clonotype ranks as medium-sized. The chain has TRBV6-2 or TRBV6-3 and TRBJ2-1, with D possibly being TRBD2 (5 bases). Trimming removed 3 bases from V and 4 bases from J, with 13 bases in between. Germline CDR1 is MNHEY and CDR2 is SVGEGT. The CDR3 has 15 amino acids. CDR3 bases: TGTGCCAGCAGTTATGAGGTTCGGGGTTACAATGAGCAGTTCTTC. Encoded protein: CASSYEVRGYNEQFF.

V and J are TRBV7-9 and TRBJ2-5; D uncertain. Trimming cost V 1 base and J 2 bases, with 8 bases left between them. Per germline, CDR1 SEHNR and CDR2 FQNEAQ (reference sequence). The CDR3 has 14 residues. In nucleotides, the CDR3 is TGTGCCAGCAGCTTAGTCCAGCTTCAAGAGACCCAGTACTTC. Its protein product is CASSLVQLQETQYF. Full variable domain (outside the CDR3, taken from reference TRBV7-9 and TRBJ2-5): DTGVSQNPRHKITKRGQNVTFRCDPISEHNRLYWYRQTLGQGPEFLTYFQNEAQLEKSRLLSDRFSAERPKGSFSTLEIQRTEQGDSAMYLCASSLVQLQETQYFGPGTRLLVL.

In its sample, this clonotype is medium-sized. Because the CDR3's place on the DNA is in doubt, the DNA is left out and the CDR3 is given as listed by TCRdb. The genes are TRBV7-5 and TRBJ2-3; TRBD2 is the table's D call and was not checked against the DNA. TRBV7-5 is flagged as a pseudogene. The CDR3 is made up of 18 amino acids, end residues included. CDR3 sequence reads: CISVSEASASGNTDTQYF.

By sample share, this clonotype is large. This chain uses TRBV29-1 with TRBJ2-3; tentatively, D is TRBD1 (5 bases). CDR3 length equals 14 residues. The germline V gene has CDR1 SQVTM and CDR2 ANQGSEA. The ends were cut back, 1 base at V and 4 bases at J, with 12 bases in the middle. CDR3 nucleotide sequence: TGCAGCGTTGAAGGGCAGGGATTTTCAGATACGCAGTATTTT. Amino acid sequence: CSVEGQGFSDTQYF.